The rows below give T cell receptor beta chains drawn from one sample of a study of T cells after yellow fever vaccination. TCRdb re-called the 5' RACE reads with MiXCR, one entry per CDR3 protein. This table has hundreds of thousands of distinct CDR3 sequences, 12% appearing once. Sequenced material: PBMCs, taken on the day of the yellow fever booster vaccination. The receptors derive from a man aged 25-45 years who received the YFV17D yellow fever vaccine. Each CDR3 is given with its conserved first and last residue. The D gene is left open where the match is weak. Some rows have no size entry. The others give once, few or many, or a class for an expanded clone.

abundance: few
d_gene: .
j_gene: TRBJ1-2
v_gene: TRBV20-1
CDR3nt: TGCAGTGCTGCCAACCGGGACCTAGCAGGCTACACCTTC
CDR3aa: CSAANRDLAGYTF

abundance: .
d_gene: .
j_gene: TRBJ1-2
v_gene: TRBV5-1
CDR3nt: TGCGCCAGCAGCTTGGCCGGCAGTCACTATGGCTACACCTTC
CDR3aa: CASSLAGSHYGYTF

abundance: few
d_gene: TRBD2
j_gene: TRBJ2-7
v_gene: TRBV14
CDR3nt: TGTGCCAGCAGCCGGCAGCGGGATTACGAGCAGTACTTC
CDR3aa: CASSRQRDYEQYF

abundance: .
d_gene: .
j_gene: TRBJ2-7
v_gene: TRBV27
CDR3nt: TGTGCCAGCAGTTTATCGGTAGAGATTTACGAGCAGTACTTC
CDR3aa: CASSLSVEIYEQYF

abundance: .
d_gene: .
j_gene: TRBJ2-7
v_gene: TRBV7-9
CDR3nt: TGTGCCAGCAGCCGGGGAGGGGGCGGTAAATCCTACGAGCAGTACTTC
CDR3aa: CASSRGGGGKSYEQYF

abundance: once
d_gene: .
j_gene: TRBJ2-2
v_gene: TRBV19
CDR3nt: TGTGCCAGTAGTATGGATATGTCCACCGGGGAGCTGTTTTTT
CDR3aa: CASSMDMSTGELFF

abundance: few
d_gene: .
j_gene: TRBJ2-7
v_gene: TRBV4-1
CDR3nt: TGCGCCAGCAGCCATGGTGGGGCTTTGCTAGGACCCTTCTGGGCTTCCTACGAGCAGTACTTC
CDR3aa: CASSHGGALLGPFWASYEQYF

abundance: few
d_gene: TRBD2
j_gene: TRBJ2-1
v_gene: TRBV20-1
CDR3nt: TGCAGTGCTAGAGAGTGGGCGGGAGCGAACTCCTACAATGAGCAGTTCTTC
CDR3aa: CSAREWAGANSYNEQFF

abundance: few
d_gene: .
j_gene: TRBJ1-2
v_gene: TRBV7-2
CDR3nt: TGTGCCAGCAGCTCCTCCGCGGATTATGGCTACACCTTC
CDR3aa: CASSSSADYGYTF

abundance: .
d_gene: .
j_gene: TRBJ1-5
v_gene: TRBV6-1
CDR3nt: TGTGCCAGCAGTGATTTTGTAACAGCCCATCAGCCCCAGCATTTT
CDR3aa: CASSDFVTAHQPQHF

abundance: .
d_gene: TRBD1
j_gene: TRBJ2-3
v_gene: TRBV5-1
CDR3nt: TGCGCCAGCAGCCATTCGGACAGGGCTGGAGATACGCAGTATTTT
CDR3aa: CASSHSDRAGDTQYF

abundance: .
d_gene: .
j_gene: TRBJ2-2
v_gene: TRBV20-1
CDR3nt: TGCAGTGCTAGAGATGAGGGGGGATTTAACACCGGGGAGCTGTTTTTT
CDR3aa: CSARDEGGFNTGELFF

abundance: .
d_gene: .
j_gene: TRBJ1-1
v_gene: TRBV5-1
CDR3nt: TGCGCCAGCAGCTTGGGGTCGGATTACACTGAAGCTTTCTTT
CDR3aa: CASSLGSDYTEAFF

abundance: few
d_gene: .
j_gene: TRBJ1-4
v_gene: TRBV20-1
CDR3nt: TGCAGTGCGCAAGGGAACACAGGAGAAAAACTGTTTTTT
CDR3aa: CSAQGNTGEKLFF

abundance: .
d_gene: .
j_gene: TRBJ2-7
v_gene: TRBV12-3/TRBV12-4
CDR3nt: TGTGCCAGCAGTTTAAACGGGCGAAACGGGAGAGGCGAGCAGTACTTC
CDR3aa: CASSLNGRNGRGEQYF

abundance: .
d_gene: .
j_gene: TRBJ2-3
v_gene: TRBV7-2
CDR3nt: TGTGCCAGCAGCGCCCCGACTAGACAACCCCTAGATACGCAGTATTTT
CDR3aa: CASSAPTRQPLDTQYF

abundance: .
d_gene: .
j_gene: TRBJ1-5
v_gene: TRBV7-2
CDR3nt: TGTGCCAGCAGCTTAGGAGAGAAGCCCCAGCATTTT
CDR3aa: CASSLGEKPQHF

abundance: .
d_gene: TRBD2
j_gene: TRBJ2-1
v_gene: TRBV20-1
CDR3nt: TGCAGTGCTAGTAGCGGGAGTTTTAAGAATGAGCAGTTCTTC
CDR3aa: CSASSGSFKNEQFF

abundance: .
d_gene: .
j_gene: TRBJ1-2
v_gene: TRBV4-1
CDR3nt: TGCGCCAGCAGCCAAGATGCCCCCCCCGGGAACTATGGCTACACCTTC
CDR3aa: CASSQDAPPGNYGYTF

abundance: .
d_gene: .
j_gene: TRBJ2-4
v_gene: TRBV20-1
CDR3nt: TGCAGTGCCAGCATAGCGTTGAAAAACATTCAGTACTTC
CDR3aa: CSASIALKNIQYF

abundance: few
d_gene: TRBD1
j_gene: TRBJ2-2
v_gene: TRBV20-1
CDR3nt: TGCAGTGCTAGATCGCCCTGGGACAGGGGCACCGGGGAGCTGTTTTTT
CDR3aa: CSARSPWDRGTGELFF

abundance: few
d_gene: .
j_gene: TRBJ1-4
v_gene: TRBV4-3
CDR3nt: TGCGCCAGCAGCCAAAAATATCGTGCAACTAATGAAAAACTGTTTTTT
CDR3aa: CASSQKYRATNEKLFF

abundance: .
d_gene: TRBD1
j_gene: TRBJ1-1
v_gene: TRBV29-1
CDR3nt: TGCAGCCACATACAGGGGGTCCACACTGAAGCTTTCTTT
CDR3aa: CSHIQGVHTEAFF

abundance: .
d_gene: .
j_gene: TRBJ2-3
v_gene: TRBV24-1
CDR3nt: TGTGCCACCGTCGTCTTCGGAGGGGGCACAGATACGCAGTATTTT
CDR3aa: CATVVFGGGTDTQYF

abundance: .
d_gene: .
j_gene: TRBJ2-5
v_gene: TRBV5-4
CDR3nt: TGTGCCAGCAGCTCGGACCCCACGTCAATGGGCGGAGGAGAGACCCAGTACTTC
CDR3aa: CASSSDPTSMGGGETQYF

abundance: .
d_gene: .
j_gene: TRBJ2-1
v_gene: TRBV20-1
CDR3nt: TGCTGTTCGCTCGGGGCGCCGGGACACAATGAGCAGTTCTTC
CDR3aa: CCSLGAPGHNEQFF

abundance: many
d_gene: TRBD1
j_gene: TRBJ1-5
v_gene: TRBV20-1
CDR3nt: TGCAGTGCGGGGACAGGTGATAGTCAGCCCCAGCATTTT
CDR3aa: CSAGTGDSQPQHF

abundance: few
d_gene: .
j_gene: TRBJ2-2
v_gene: TRBV29-1
CDR3nt: TGCAGCGTTGACGTCGGGACAACGAACACCGGGGAGCTGTTTTTT
CDR3aa: CSVDVGTTNTGELFF

abundance: .
d_gene: .
j_gene: TRBJ1-1
v_gene: TRBV4-3
CDR3nt: TGCGCCAGCAGCCAAGACCCAAGGACAGTCGAAGCTTTCTTT
CDR3aa: CASSQDPRTVEAFF

abundance: .
d_gene: TRBD1
j_gene: TRBJ2-1
v_gene: TRBV29-1
CDR3nt: TGCAGCGTCTATGGTGGTCGGGACAGACAGTACAATGAGCAGTTCTTC
CDR3aa: CSVYGGRDRQYNEQFF

abundance: few
d_gene: .
j_gene: TRBJ1-2
v_gene: TRBV28
CDR3nt: TGTGCCAGCACTTATGGGGGACAAGCGGGTGGCTACACCTTC
CDR3aa: CASTYGGQAGGYTF

abundance: few
d_gene: TRBD1
j_gene: TRBJ2-1
v_gene: TRBV9
CDR3nt: TGTGCCAGCAGCGTAACAGGGGACTCCTACAATGAGCAGTTCTTC
CDR3aa: CASSVTGDSYNEQFF

abundance: .
d_gene: TRBD1
j_gene: TRBJ1-2
v_gene: TRBV6-2/TRBV6-3
CDR3nt: TGTGCCAGCAACCCCCACCGGGACAGGCTTAACTATGGCTACACCTTC
CDR3aa: CASNPHRDRLNYGYTF

abundance: few
d_gene: .
j_gene: TRBJ2-1
v_gene: TRBV7-8
CDR3nt: TGTGCCAGCAGCCCAAGTGAGGGCCAGAGCTCCTACAATGAGCAGTTCTTC
CDR3aa: CASSPSEGQSSYNEQFF

abundance: few
d_gene: TRBD2
j_gene: TRBJ2-1
v_gene: TRBV6-2/TRBV6-3
CDR3nt: TGTGCCAGCGATTTGGGGGGGACGGGAGGGCTCCATGAGCAGTTCTTC
CDR3aa: CASDLGGTGGLHEQFF